The 22 T cell receptor beta chains reported below all come from one sample, sequenced in a study of T cells in Graves' hyperthyroidism and ophthalmopathy. RNA transcripts gave rise to amplified TCR beta CDR3 regions. HTBI primers drove first-round RT-PCR of the TCR CDR3. TCRdb re-called the multiplex PCR reads with MiXCR, one entry per CDR3 protein. The table shows some 420,000 distinct CDR3 sequences, with approximately 13% occurring only once. Sequences were obtained from blood. Source of these receptors: a woman aged 18-30 years with Graves' hyperthyroidism.

The genes are TRBV4-1 and TRBJ2-3, with a possible D match to TRBD1 (6 bases). CDR3 length: 16 residues. V lost 0 bases and J lost 4, with 14 bases in between. Germline V CDR1 and CDR2: MGHRA, YSYEKL. CDR3 coding DNA: TGCGCCAGCAGCCAAGATGTGGGGGCGTGGGCAGATACGCAGTATTTT. Its translation is CASSQDVGAWADTQYF.

On this clonotype: A read error is possible here, since a much larger clone lies one base away. V usage is TRBV11-1 and J usage is TRBJ2-2; tentatively, D is TRBD2 (5 bases). The CDR3 consists of 16 residues. Germline values: CDR1 SGHAT, CDR2 FQDESV (reference sequence). V was cut by 4 bases and J by 1 base, with 13 bases left in between. In nucleotides, the CDR3 is TGTGCCAGCAGCTCGAAGCGGAGCTTGAACACCGGGGAGCTGTTTTTT. Its translation is CASSSKRSLNTGELFF.

The rearrangement joins TRBV5-1 to TRBJ1-2; D possibly corresponds to TRBD1 (6 bases). The V and J ends lost 0 bases and 6 bases respectively, with 12 bases between them. The germline gives CDR1 SGHRS, CDR2 YFSETQ. This CDR3 spans 14 amino acids. This chain's CDR3 is CASSLEGGAHGYTF. Here the CDR3 DNA reads TGCGCCAGCAGCTTGGAAGGGGGGGCGCATGGCTACACCTTC.

This clonotype was seen at least ten times. The rearrangement joins TRBV6-1 to TRBJ1-5; D is possibly TRBD1 (6 bases). V was trimmed by 4 bases and J by 6 bases, leaving 16 bases between them. The CDR3 sequence is 15 residues long. Germline CDR1 MNHNS, CDR2 SASEGT. The chain's CDR3 is CASSGTTGRFQPQHF. The CDR3, as DNA: TGTGCCAGCAGTGGCACAACAGGGAGATTTCAGCCCCAGCATTTT.

At least ten counts were recorded for this clonotype. The rearrangement joins TRBV28 to TRBJ2-5, with 8 positions matching TRBD2. Per germline, CDR1 MDHEN and CDR2 SYDVKM. J was trimmed by 0 bases and V by 8 bases; bases with no gene match: 5. CDR3 size: 14 residues. CDR3 sequence: CASWRGEYQETQYF. CDR3 nucleotide sequence: TGTGCCAGCTGGCGGGGGGAGTACCAAGAGACCCAGTACTTC.

This clonotype was seen at least ten times. The chain recombines TRBV28 with TRBJ1-2, with TRBD1 matching 9 bases. V was clipped by 5 bases and J by 5 bases; unmatched bases: 6. This CDR3 spans 14 amino acids. CDR1 is MDHEN, CDR2 SYDVKM, per germline. This chain's CDR3 is CASSPSDRGYGYTF. In nucleotides, the CDR3 is TGTGCCAGCAGTCCGTCGGACAGGGGTTATGGCTACACCTTC.

This clonotype was seen many times. CDR3 loop: CASSLLAFNEQFF. The CDR3 nucleotides are TGTGCCAGCAGTTTATTAGCATTCAATGAGCAGTTCTTC. J is TRBJ2-1 and V is TRBV28, with D unresolved. CDR1 is MDHEN and CDR2 is SYDVKM in the germline V gene. V dropped 1 base and J dropped 6 bases, with 7 bases sitting between them. The CDR3 runs 13 residues.

This clonotype was picked up a small number of times. The chain links TRBV12-3 or TRBV12-4 to TRBJ2-1; 10 bases align to TRBD2. The CDR3 runs to 18 residues. The junction had 9 bases not matched to a gene; V was cut back by 2 bases and J by 2 bases. The CDR3 nucleotides read TGTGCCAGCAGTTTACTAGCGGGAGCACCTTTTACCTACAATGAGCAGTTCTTC. Protein sequence: CASSLLAGAPFTYNEQFF.

This clonotype was seen at least ten times. The gene calls are TRBV28 and TRBJ2-5; 9 bases line up with TRBD1. After removal of 2 bases from V and 4 bases from J, the junction contained 5 bases not matched to a gene. The CDR3 has 15 amino acids. Germline loops: CDR1 MDHEN, CDR2 SYDVKM. The CDR3 protein is CASSLPPGQGETQYF. The CDR3 bases are TGTGCCAGCAGTTTACCTCCGGGACAGGGAGAGACCCAGTACTTC.

This clonotype was observed a few times. The CDR3 DNA reads TGTGCCAGCAGTAGAGGGACAGAAGCCAAAAACATTCAGTACTTC. Translated: CASSRGTEAKNIQYF. The chain recombines TRBV6-1 with TRBJ2-4, with 7 bases aligning to TRBD1. The CDR3 contains 15 residues. Germline lookup yields CDR1 MNHNS and CDR2 SASEGT. V was clipped by 5 bases and J by 0 bases; unmatched bases: 4.

This clonotype was recorded at least ten times. The chain uses TRBV6-1 and TRBJ1-6, with TRBD1 as a possible D gene (5 bases). The CDR3 covers 14 residues. Germline V gene lookup returns CDR1 MNHNS and CDR2 SASEGT. Trimming pared 5 bases from V and 7 bases from J, leaving 12 bases between. CDR3 nucleotides: TGTGCCAGCAGTTATTTGGGGGGAAATTCACCCCTCCACTTT. Its protein product is CASSYLGGNSPLHF.

The rearrangement links TRBV7-2 to TRBJ1-5; D not resolved. Germline V gene sequence: CDR1 SGHTA, CDR2 FQGNSA. The V end lost 4 bases, the J end lost 7 bases, and 8 bases lay between the germline ends. The CDR3 covers 12 residues. For the CDR3, the DNA is TGTGCCAGCAGCTCTCTGGGGCAGCCCCAGCATTTT. Its translation: CASSSLGQPQHF.

The chain uses TRBV5-1 and TRBJ1-2; TRBD1 matches at 9 bases. This CDR3 is 15 amino acids long. Losses at the gene ends were 0 bases for V and 5 bases for J; bases not matched to a gene: 5. The germline V gene has CDR1 SGHRS and CDR2 YFSETQ. In DNA form, the CDR3 reads TGCGCCAGCAGCTTGGGGGACAGGGTCATGTATGGCTACACCTTC. Its translation is CASSLGDRVMYGYTF. The full variable domain, completed using reference TRBV5-1 and TRBJ1-2, is KAGVTQTPRYLIKTRGQQVTLSCSPISGHRSVSWYQQTPGQGLQFLFEYFSETQRNKGNFPGRFSGRQFSNSRSEMNVSTLELGDSALYLCASSLGDRVMYGYTFGSGTRLTVV.

Many counts were recorded for this clonotype. This chain links TRBV7-2 with TRBJ2-7; 7 bases map to TRBD2. CDR1 is SGHTA, CDR2 FQGNSA, per germline. With V trimmed by 4 bases and J by 2 bases, 14 bases remained unmatched. CDR3 length: 17 amino acids. The DNA for the CDR3 is TGTGCCAGCAGCTCTAGACCTAGCGGAGGTCCCGCCTACGAGCAGTACTTC. Translation: CASSSRPSGGPAYEQYF.

At least ten counts were recorded for this clonotype. The V and J genes are TRBV6-1 and TRBJ2-5; D possibly corresponds to TRBD1 (6 bases). The germline V gene has CDR1 MNHNS and CDR2 SASEGT. Trimming took 6 bases from V and 6 from J, leaving 11 bases between them. This CDR3 comprises 12 residues. CDR3 protein: CASSDRPKTQYF. Written as DNA, the CDR3 is TGTGCCAGCAGCGACAGGCCCAAGACCCAGTACTTC.

The sample holds many counts of this clonotype. This chain joins TRBV6-1 and TRBJ2-2; 8 nucleotides match TRBD2. The CDR3 runs 14 residues. Trimming cost V 8 bases and J 7 bases; bases outside gene matches: 9. CDR1 and CDR2 from the germline V gene are MNHNS and SASEGT. CDR3 DNA: TGTGCCAGCGCACGGGAGGGCCTCGGCGGGGAGCTGTTTTTT. The encoded protein is CASAREGLGGELFF.

In DNA, the CDR3 is TGTGCCAGCAGCTTAGTGGCGGGAGACGTTGAGCAGTTCTTC. Protein product: CASSLVAGDVEQFF. V is TRBV7-9 and J is TRBJ2-1; 7 bases are shared with TRBD2. After removal of 1 base from V and 9 bases from J, the junction contained 6 bases not matched to a gene. The CDR3 loop spans 14 amino acids. Per the germline V gene, CDR1 is SEHNR and CDR2 is FQNEAQ (reference sequence).

A note on this clonotype: The CDR3 ends on some other residue instead of the conserved phenylalanine or tryptophan, so this is likely a read error. V and J are TRBV7-9 and TRBJ1-2; possibly TRBD1 for D (5 bases). The V end lost 2 bases, the J end lost 6 bases, and 10 bases lay between the germline ends. This CDR3 comprises 13 residues. Germline-derived CDR1 and CDR2 are SEHNR and FQNEAQ (reference sequence). In DNA, the CDR3 is TGTGCCAGCAGCTTATCGCGGGGGGATGGCTACACCCTC. This sequence encodes CASSLSRGDGYTL.

V usage is TRBV6-2 or TRBV6-3 and J usage is TRBJ1-1; D unclear. The CDR3 extends over 13 amino acids. Germline CDR1 MNHEY, CDR2 SVGEGT. V shed 2 bases and J shed 7 bases, with 11 bases lying between them. CDR3 bases: TGTGCCAGCAGTTACGGGAGAGGCTATGAAGCTTTCTTT. As protein: CASSYGRGYEAFF.

This clonotype has a handful of counts. The rearrangement joins TRBV6-2 or TRBV6-3 to TRBJ2-7; possibly TRBD1 or TRBD2 for D (6 bases each). CDR1 and CDR2 from the germline V gene are MNHEY and SVGEGT. CDR3 length equals 12 residues. Trimming stripped 5 bases from V and 5 bases from J, with 10 bases between. This CDR3 is CASSMRGDEQYF. The CDR3 coding sequence is TGTGCCAGCAGTATGAGGGGGGACGAGCAGTACTTC.

This clonotype was found many times. The V gene is TRBV4-1, the J gene TRBJ2-3, with D tentatively TRBD2 (5 bases). There are 17 residues in the CDR3. Trimming shortened V by 0 bases and J by 4 bases, and 17 bases separated the two germline ends. Per the germline V gene, CDR1 is MGHRA and CDR2 is YSYEKL. As DNA, the CDR3 is TGCGCCAGCAGCCAAGAAGCCGGACCCCCGAGGGCAGATACGCAGTATTTT. Translating gives CASSQEAGPPRADTQYF.

CDR3 sequence (DNA): TGTGCTAGTGGGCTAGGACAGGGGGTGAAGGGGCCCCAGCATTTT. Its protein product is CASGLGQGVKGPQHF. This chain joins TRBV12-5 and TRBJ1-5; 10 nucleotides match TRBD1. The V gene's germline CDR1 is LGHNT and CDR2 FRNRAP. The CDR3 is 15 amino acids. The ends lost 6 bases at V and 9 bases at J; junction bases unmatched: 11.